These 28 T cell receptor beta chains came from one sample sequenced in a study of regulatory T cells in long-lasting Graves disease. Investigators prepared the TCR beta libraries by applying iRepertoire HTBI primers and Arm-PCR of CDR3 regions. TCRdb reanalysed the multiplex PCR reads using MiXCR and keeps one entry per CDR3 protein. The sample lists approximately 400,000 distinct CDR3 sequences; more than 13% were seen once. The time point: newly diagnosed GD, antithyroid drugs for less than 3 months. Scientists built the TCR library using RNA that was extracted from PBMCs. Another study also made use of these data, one on T cells in Graves' hyperthyroidism and ophthalmopathy.

Here the sequenced sample was peripheral blood mononuclear cells (PBMCs), taken at new diagnosis, from a patient treated with antithyroid drugs. Receptors originate from a woman in her 30s with Graves disease.

This clonotype showed up many times. The V call is TRBV9, the J call TRBJ2-5, with 13 bases that match TRBD2. J gave up 4 bases and V 0 bases, and 3 bases lay outside the gene matches. CDR3 length: 16 amino acids. Per the germline V gene, CDR1 is SGDLS and CDR2 is YYNGEE. This CDR3 reads CASSVATSGRGETQYF. As DNA, the CDR3 is TGTGCCAGCAGCGTAGCAACTAGCGGGAGGGGAGAGACCCAGTACTTC.

This clonotype was counted between two and nine times. The rearrangement uses TRBV12-3 or TRBV12-4 and TRBJ2-3; D ambiguous. The V end lost 5 bases, the J end lost 4 bases, and 22 bases lay between the germline ends. The CDR3 contains 17 residues. CDR3 DNA sequence: TGTGCCAGCAGTCACCCTTTCGCCTCTAGTCCCGCAGATACGCAGTATTTT. Translated, it gives CASSHPFASSPADTQYF.

V usage is TRBV13 and J usage is TRBJ1-1, with no clear D. The germline gives CDR1 PRHDT, CDR2 FYEKMQ (reference sequence). The CDR3 loop spans 14 amino acids. V lost 8 bases to trimming and J lost 0 bases, with 13 bases between them. The CDR3 reads CASSRAYMNTEAFF. The CDR3 bases are TGTGCCAGCTCCCGGGCCTATATGAACACTGAAGCTTTCTTT.

CDR3 region: CASSQEVGSPLHF. The CDR3 region has the DNA TGTGCCAGCAGCCAAGAGGTGGGTTCACCCCTCCACTTT. The gene calls are TRBV16 and TRBJ1-6; D gene ambiguous. Germline V gives CDR1 KGHSY, CDR2 FQNENV. This CDR3 contains 13 residues. V dropped 2 bases and J dropped 9 bases, with 8 bases sitting between them.

This clonotype has more than one count but fewer than ten. The chain carries TRBV29-1 and TRBJ2-7, with D perhaps TRBD1 (5 bases). The V gene lost 2 bases and the J gene lost 6 bases, with 8 bases spanning the gap. Germline V CDR1 and CDR2: SQVTM, ANQGSEA. CDR3 length: 11 residues. The CDR3 sequence is CSVELRGEQYF. As DNA, the CDR3 is TGCAGCGTTGAACTTAGGGGCGAGCAGTACTTC.

This clonotype was found many times. The gene calls are TRBV27 and TRBJ1-5; no clear D gene. Germline lookup yields CDR1 MNHEY and CDR2 SMNVEV (reference sequence). The V gene lost 3 bases and the J gene lost 0 bases, with 6 bases spanning the gap. This CDR3 is built from 14 residues. For the CDR3, the DNA is TGTGCCAGCAGTTTGTATCATAGCAATCAGCCCCAGCATTTT. It specifies CASSLYHSNQPQHF.

This clonotype has more than one count but fewer than ten. The chain carries TRBV5-1 and TRBJ2-2; D not certain. Trimming shortened V by 4 bases and J by 2 bases, and 21 bases separated the two germline ends. Per the germline V gene, CDR1 is SGHRS and CDR2 is YFSETQ. The CDR3 runs 18 residues. This chain's CDR3 is CASSLELISVRNTGELFF. CDR3 nucleotides: TGCGCCAGCAGCCTAGAACTGATCTCGGTTCGTAACACCGGGGAGCTGTTTTTT.

The chain combines TRBV28 with TRBJ2-7, with D possibly being TRBD2 (5 bases). Germline V gives CDR1 MDHEN, CDR2 SYDVKM. V lost 4 bases and J lost 6, with 13 bases in between. The CDR3 has 13 residues. CDR3 sequence reads: CASSSPGKGEQYF. The CDR3 DNA follows: TGTGCCAGCAGTTCCCCCGGGAAAGGCGAGCAGTACTTC.

This clonotype appeared many times. The V call is TRBV6-1, the J call TRBJ2-2, with D perhaps assigned TRBD1 or TRBD2 (5 bases each). V was clipped by 1 base and J by 3 bases, with 12 bases between them. Germline V gives CDR1 MNHNS, CDR2 SASEGT. The CDR3 spans 16 residues. CDR3 bases: TGTGCCAGCAGTGAAGGATGGGGGAGACACACCGGGGAGCTGTTTTTT. This translates into CASSEGWGRHTGELFF.

This clonotype was counted ten times or more. The V gene is TRBV2, the J gene TRBJ2-3; D not certain. The DNA end lines up better with TRBJ2-1; the J call may be wrong. CDR1 and CDR2 from the germline V gene are SNHLY and FYNNEI. This CDR3 has 12 amino acids. CDR3 nucleotides: TGTGCCAGCAGTGACCTGACGGTACAGCAGTTCTTC. It translates to CASSDLTVQQFF.

This clonotype was picked up many times. V and J are TRBV18 and TRBJ1-4; possible D gene TRBD1, 6 bases. CDR1 is KGHSH, CDR2 LQKENI, per germline. Deletions cut 2 bases from V and 0 bases from J, with 10 bases between. The length of the CDR3 is 16 residues. CDR3 DNA: TGTGCCAGCTCACCATGGACAGATGCAACTAATGAAAAACTGTTTTTT. It translates to CASSPWTDATNEKLFF.

This clonotype was picked up many times. The rearrangement links TRBV28 to TRBJ2-2; possible D gene TRBD1, 5 bases. The CDR3 covers 13 residues. CDR1 and CDR2 (germline): MDHEN, SYDVKM. Trimming stripped 5 bases from V and 3 bases from J, with 7 bases between. CDR3 nucleotide sequence: TGTGCCAGCAGTAGCAGGGACACCGGGGAGCTGTTTTTT. It is translated as CASSSRDTGELFF. Full variable domain (outside the CDR3, taken from reference TRBV28 and TRBJ2-2): DVKVTQSSRYLVKRTGEKVFLECVQDMDHENMFWYRQDPGLGLRLIYFSYDVKMKEKGDIPEGYSVSREKKERFSLILESASTNQTSMYLCASSSRDTGELFFGEGSRLTVL.

This clonotype was seen a few times. A read error may produce the germline difference seen at one junction end. The chain is built from TRBV2 and TRBJ2-3, with 9 bases that match TRBD2. The CDR3 covers 17 residues. Looked up from germline, CDR1 is SNHLY and CDR2 is FYNNEI. The CDR3 DNA sequence: TGTGCCAACCTGGTAGGCATAGCGGGAGAGCATATAGATACGCAGTGTTTT. This translates into CANLVGIAGEHIDTQCF.

A few counts support this clonotype. J is TRBJ1-5 and V is TRBV2; TRBD1 is a possible D gene (5 bases). Germline CDR1 is SNHLY and CDR2 is FYNNEI. CDR3 size: 17 residues. V lost 2 bases, J lost 3 bases, and 17 bases lay in between. As DNA, the CDR3 is TGTGCCAGCAGTGAACGGGCTGGTTGGGGGAACAATCAGCCCCAGCATTTT. It is translated as CASSERAGWGNNQPQHF.

There are many counts of this clonotype. The chain has TRBV5-1 and TRBJ2-3; tentatively, D is TRBD1 or TRBD2 (6 bases each). V was trimmed by 2 bases and J by 0 bases, leaving 13 bases between them. The CDR3 spans 16 residues. Germline assignment: CDR1 SGHRS and CDR2 YFSETQ. The CDR3 reads CASSFGGGASTDTQYF. The CDR3 DNA sequence: TGCGCCAGCAGCTTCGGGGGCGGCGCTAGCACAGATACGCAGTATTTT.

Of note for this clonotype: This sequence may be a read error, since a much larger clone differs from it by one base. This rearrangement joins TRBV11-3 to TRBJ2-3, with 10 bases aligning to TRBD2. CDR1 is SGHNT, CDR2 YENEEA, per germline. CDR3 length: 14 residues. J was trimmed by 4 bases and V by 6 bases; bases with no gene match: 4. In nucleotides, the CDR3 is TGTGCCAGCAGACCGAGCGGGAGGGCAGATACGCAGTATTTT. This encodes CASRPSGRADTQYF.

This sequence joins TRBV9 and TRBJ1-2, with D perhaps matching TRBD1 (6 bases). Between the trimmed V and J ends, which lost 0 bases and 6 bases, there was a span of 9 bases. This CDR3 contains 13 residues. The V gene's germline CDR1 is SGDLS and CDR2 YYNGEE. The CDR3 nucleotides are TGTGCCAGCAGCGTAGACAGGGAAGATGGCTACACCTTC. This codes for CASSVDREDGYTF. The whole variable domain, filled in from reference TRBV9 and TRBJ1-2, reads DSGVTQTPKHLITATGQRVTLRCSPRSGDLSVYWYQQSLDQGLQFLIQYYNGEERAKGNILERFSAQQFPDLHSELNLSSLELGDSALYFCASSVDREDGYTFGSGTRLTVV.

Ten or more counts support this clonotype. The chain uses TRBV20-1 and TRBJ2-2; 8 positions match TRBD2. Germline V gene data show CDR1 as DFQATT and CDR2 as SNEGSKA (reference sequence). CDR3 length: 15 amino acids. After removal of 1 base from V and 3 bases from J, the junction contained 4 bases not matched to a gene. CDR3 sequence reads: CSARGRAGDTGELFF. DNA for the CDR3: TGCAGTGCTAGAGGACGAGCGGGAGACACCGGGGAGCTGTTTTTT.

This clonotype was counted ten times or more. The V call is TRBV5-1, the J call TRBJ1-1, with 9 bases matching TRBD1. J was trimmed by 4 bases and V by 4 bases; bases with no gene match: 8. The CDR3 runs 15 residues. Germline CDR1 reads SGHRS; CDR2 reads YFSETQ. CDR3 in amino acids: CASSAGQGMGTEAFF. For the CDR3, the DNA is TGCGCCAGCAGCGCCGGACAGGGGATGGGCACTGAAGCTTTCTTT.

The gene calls are TRBV10-3 and TRBJ1-2, with D possibly being TRBD1 (5 bases). The CDR3 totals 16 residues. Trimming took off 2 bases at V and 0 bases at J, with 13 bases between the two ends. Germline V gene sequence: CDR1 ENHRY, CDR2 SYGVKD. The CDR3 nucleotides read TGTGCCATCAGTGAGCACACAGGAGCCGCTAACTATGGCTACACCTTC. Protein product: CAISEHTGAANYGYTF.

Many counts were recorded for this clonotype. V and J are TRBV20-1 and TRBJ1-2; D ambiguous. CDR3 size: 13 residues. Between the trimmed V and J ends, which lost 6 bases and 1 base, there was a span of 12 bases. The germline CDR1 and CDR2 sequences are DFQATT and SNEGSKA (reference sequence). The CDR3 is CSAGDLYNYGYTF. The CDR3 DNA follows: TGCAGTGCGGGAGACCTTTATAACTATGGCTACACCTTC.

Ten or more counts support this clonotype. The J gene is TRBJ2-2, the V gene TRBV3-1; D possibly corresponds to TRBD1 (6 bases). Looked up from germline, CDR1 is LGHDT and CDR2 is YNNKEL (reference sequence). The CDR3 length is 15 residues. Trimming shortened V by 2 bases and J by 1 base, and 8 bases separated the two germline ends. The CDR3, as DNA: TGTGCCAGCAGCCAATACAGGGTGAACACCGGGGAGCTGTTTTTT. It encodes CASSQYRVNTGELFF.

J is TRBJ2-7 and V is TRBV6-9; 10 bases agree with TRBD1. This CDR3 has 16 residues. V lost 3 bases and J lost 2; bases outside the gene matches: 7. Germline V gene lookup returns CDR1 MNHGY and CDR2 SVAAGI. CDR3 nucleotide sequence: TGTGCCAGCAGTTACTTCCAGGACAGGGGGACCTACGAGCAGTACTTC. It specifies CASSYFQDRGTYEQYF.

CDR3 in amino acids: CASSLRVMDSPNEQFF. The DNA of the CDR3 is TGTGCCAGCAGTCTCCGCGTGATGGACAGCCCAAATGAGCAGTTCTTC. V is TRBV27 and J is TRBJ2-1, with D perhaps matching TRBD1 (6 bases). This CDR3 has 16 amino acids. Trimming pared 5 bases from V and 7 bases from J, leaving 21 bases between. CDR1 is MNHEY and CDR2 is SMNVEV in the germline V gene (reference sequence).

This clonotype was observed a few times. In DNA form, the CDR3 reads TGTGCCAGCAGCACGCGAGGGGGGTGGCAGTTCTTC. Amino acid sequence: CASSTRGGWQFF. The chain employs TRBV14 and TRBJ2-1; D is possibly TRBD1 or TRBD2 (6 bases each). The CDR3 has 12 residues. The V end was cut by 5 bases, the J end by 12 bases, with 14 bases between. The germline gives CDR1 SGHDN, CDR2 FVKESK.

This clonotype was detected ten times or more. The chain has TRBV12-5 and TRBJ2-1; the D gene is possibly TRBD1 (6 bases). Trimming removed 6 bases at V and 9 bases at J, with 15 bases between. The CDR3 runs to 13 residues. The germline gives CDR1 LGHNT, CDR2 FRNRAP. The CDR3 DNA sequence: TGTGCTAGTGGAGGGCAGGGGTTCGGTGAGCAGTTCTTC. This encodes CASGGQGFGEQFF.

The sample holds many counts of this clonotype. The chain recombines TRBV13 with TRBJ2-5, with unresolved D. V was pared by 2 bases and J by 3 bases, with 10 bases between. Germline V gene data show CDR1 as PRHDT and CDR2 as FYEKMQ (reference sequence). CDR3 length: 14 amino acids. The DNA for the CDR3 is TGTGCCAGCAGCTTACACAACGAGAAAGAGACCCAGTACTTC. Protein: CASSLHNEKETQYF.

This clonotype was recorded many times. The genes are TRBV18 and TRBJ1-3, with D possibly being TRBD1 (5 bases). CDR1 and CDR2 from the germline V gene are KGHSH and LQKENI. CDR3 length equals 16 residues. Trimming cost V 0 bases and J 0 bases, with 9 bases left between them. The CDR3 DNA is TGTGCCAGCTCACCACCGACAGCACTCTCTGGAAACACCATATATTTT. It specifies CASSPPTALSGNTIYF.